This T cell receptor (beta chain) was identified during a study of patients and donors after allogeneic stem cell transplantation. The germline V gene encodes CDR1 DFQATT and CDR2 SNEGSKA (reference sequence). Trimming removed 0 bases from V and 3 bases from J; junction bases left unmatched: 7. The CDR3 is 17 amino acids. MiXCR, applied by TCRdb to the RT-PCR reads, yields one record per CDR3 protein. The sample yields under 4,500 distinct CDR3 sequences, roughly a sixth seen once. This clonotype was sampled from a human donor who was either an allogeneic HSCT recipient or a stem cell or donor lymphocyte infusion donor (not recorded which). It is not recorded whose cells these are; they may come from a transplant donor. Material: blood, either unsorted or a sorted T cell fraction (not recorded which). The chain has TRBV20-1 and TRBJ2-1; 11 positions agree with TRBD2. This CDR3 reads CSARDTSGGNLYNEQFF. The CDR3, as DNA: TGCAGTGCTAGAGATACTAGCGGGGGAAACCTCTACAATGAGCAGTTCTTC.